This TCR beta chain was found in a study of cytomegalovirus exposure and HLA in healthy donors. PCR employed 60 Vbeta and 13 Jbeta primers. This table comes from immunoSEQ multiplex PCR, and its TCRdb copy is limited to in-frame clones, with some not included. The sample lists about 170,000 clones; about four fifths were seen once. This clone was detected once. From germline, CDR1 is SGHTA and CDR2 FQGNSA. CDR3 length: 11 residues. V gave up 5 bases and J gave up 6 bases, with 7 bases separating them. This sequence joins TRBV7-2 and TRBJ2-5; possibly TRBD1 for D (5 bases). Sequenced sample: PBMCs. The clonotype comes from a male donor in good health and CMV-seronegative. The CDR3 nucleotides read TGTGCCAGCAGCCGACAGCAGACCCAGTACTTC. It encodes CASSRQQTQYF.